This T cell receptor beta chain was sequenced during a study of blood T cell repertoires in COVID-19. Profiled with immunoSEQ multiplex PCR; TCRdb holds only in-frame clones, not every one. The sample has 150,000 to 250,000 clones, approximately 83% seen once; the top ten hold less than 8.5%. The CDR3 runs 14 residues. The V and J ends lost 5 bases and 3 bases respectively, with 13 bases between them. The germline CDR1 and CDR2 sequences are SGHTA and FQGNSA. The TCR originated in a man between 35 and 55 years old who had recovered from COVID-19. V usage is TRBV7-2 and J usage is TRBJ1-1; maybe TRBD1 (5 bases). The sample comprised PBMCs or T cells enriched from blood (not recorded which). The CDR3 sequence is CASSPLRGDTEAFF. The CDR3 coding sequence is TGTGCCAGCAGCCCTCTCCGGGGGGACACTGAAGCTTTCTTT.